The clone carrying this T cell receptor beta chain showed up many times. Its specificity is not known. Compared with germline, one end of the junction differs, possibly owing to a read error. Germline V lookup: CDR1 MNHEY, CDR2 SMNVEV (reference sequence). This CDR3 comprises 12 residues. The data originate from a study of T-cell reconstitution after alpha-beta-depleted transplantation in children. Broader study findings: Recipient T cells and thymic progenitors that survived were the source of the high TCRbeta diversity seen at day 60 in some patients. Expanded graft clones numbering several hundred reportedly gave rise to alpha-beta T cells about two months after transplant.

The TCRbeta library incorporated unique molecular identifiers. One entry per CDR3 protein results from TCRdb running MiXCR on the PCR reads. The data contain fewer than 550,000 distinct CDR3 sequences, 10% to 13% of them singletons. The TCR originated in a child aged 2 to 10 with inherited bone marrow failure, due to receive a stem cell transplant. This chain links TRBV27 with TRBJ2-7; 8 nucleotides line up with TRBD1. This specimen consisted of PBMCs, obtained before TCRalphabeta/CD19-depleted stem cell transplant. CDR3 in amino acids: CASSSQGAPPLF. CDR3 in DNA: TGTGCCAGCAGTTCTCAGGGGGCTCCCCCCCTCTTC.